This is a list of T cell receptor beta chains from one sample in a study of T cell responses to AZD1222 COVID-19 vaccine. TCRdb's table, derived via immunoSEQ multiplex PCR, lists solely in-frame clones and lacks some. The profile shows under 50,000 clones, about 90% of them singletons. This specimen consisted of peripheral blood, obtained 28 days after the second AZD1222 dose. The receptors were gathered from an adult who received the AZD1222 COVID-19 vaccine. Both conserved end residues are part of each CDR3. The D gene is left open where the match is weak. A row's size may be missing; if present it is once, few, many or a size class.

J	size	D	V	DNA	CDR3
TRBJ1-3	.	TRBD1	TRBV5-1	TGCGCCAGCAGCCCCACAGGGGGTGCAATGGACACCATATATTTT	CASSPTGGAMDTIYF
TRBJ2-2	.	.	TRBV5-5	TGTGCCAGCACCTCACCAGGGAAGGGTACCGGGGAGCTGTTTTTT	CASTSPGKGTGELFF
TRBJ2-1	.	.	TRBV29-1	TGCAGCGTTAGGGGGGACTTAGAACACAATGAGCAGTTCTTC	CSVRGDLEHNEQFF
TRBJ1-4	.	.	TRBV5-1	TGCGCCAGCAGCCCCACAGTGGGGAATGAAAAACTGTTTTTT	CASSPTVGNEKLFF
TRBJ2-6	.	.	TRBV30	TGTGCCTGGAGGGTCACCTCTGGGGCCAACGTCCTGACTTTC	CAWRVTSGANVLTF
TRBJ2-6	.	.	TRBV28	TGTGCCAGCAGTTTATATGGGGCTGGGGCCAACGTCCTGACTTTC	CASSLYGAGANVLTF
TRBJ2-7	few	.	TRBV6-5	TGTGCCAGCAGTTACTCGATATGGCGGTACCCCTACGAGCAGTACTTC	CASSYSIWRYPYEQYF
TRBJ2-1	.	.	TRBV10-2	TGCGCCAGCAGTTCGGTAGGTTCCTACAATGAGCAGTTCTTC	CASSSVGSYNEQFF
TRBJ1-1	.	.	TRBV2	TGTGCCAGCACAGGGACGGCGAACACTGAAGCTTTCTTT	CASTGTANTEAFF
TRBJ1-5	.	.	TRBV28	TGTGCCAGCAGTTTGGTACCCGGGGGCGGTAGGGTTTCCCAGCATTTT	CASSLVPGGGRVSQHF
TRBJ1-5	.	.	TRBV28	TGTGCCAGCAGTTGGCGGGGTGTCGATCAGCCCCAGCATTTT	CASSWRGVDQPQHF
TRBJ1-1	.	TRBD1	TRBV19	TGTGCCAGTAGTCCCGCAGGGGGAATGGTCACTGAAGCTTTCTTT	CASSPAGGMVTEAFF
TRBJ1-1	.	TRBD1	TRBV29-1	TGCAGCGTCGAAGGGGGCGCTCGGGGAGCTTTCTTT	CSVEGGARGAFF
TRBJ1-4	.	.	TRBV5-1	TGCGCCAGCAGCTCACCCGGGACCGGCAATGAAAAACTGTTTTTT	CASSSPGTGNEKLFF
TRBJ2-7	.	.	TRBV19	TGTGCCAGTACCGGGGCTGGGGACGAGCAGTACTTC	CASTGAGDEQYF
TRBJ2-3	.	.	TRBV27	TGTGCCAGCAGCCGCCTCGACAGGTGGGTTCAAGATACGCAGTATTTT	CASSRLDRWVQDTQYF
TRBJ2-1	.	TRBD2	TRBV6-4	TGTGCCAGCCGGGAGGTTTCCTACAATGAGCAGTTCTTC	CASREVSYNEQFF
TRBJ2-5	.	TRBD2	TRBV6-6	TGTGCCAGCAGTCAAAGGCCAGCGGGAGCGTACCAAGAGACCCAGTACTTC	CASSQRPAGAYQETQYF
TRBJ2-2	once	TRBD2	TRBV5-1	TGCGCCAGCAGCTTCACTAGCGGCAACACCGGGGAGCTGTTTTTT	CASSFTSGNTGELFF
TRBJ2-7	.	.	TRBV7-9	TGTGCCAGCAGCAGCCTCAGGGGAGTCCCCTACGAGCAGTACTTC	CASSSLRGVPYEQYF
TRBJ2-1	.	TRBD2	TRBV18	TGTGCCAGCTCACCCATATCGGGGGGCTCCTACAATGAGCAGTTCTTC	CASSPISGGSYNEQFF
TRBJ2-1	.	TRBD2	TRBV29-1	TGCAGCGCCGGCGGGACTAGCGGGAGTCGCGGCAATGAGCAGTTCTTC	CSAGGTSGSRGNEQFF
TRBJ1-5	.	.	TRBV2	TGTGCCAGCAGTGACAGGGGCCATCAGCCCCAGCATTTT	CASSDRGHQPQHF
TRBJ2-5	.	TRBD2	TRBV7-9	TGTGCCAGCAGCTTAGGGACTAGCGGGAGTGGGGAGACCCAGTACTTC	CASSLGTSGSGETQYF
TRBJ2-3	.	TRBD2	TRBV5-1	TGCGCCAGCAGCTTGGAACTAGCGGGAGGGTCAGATACGCAGTATTTT	CASSLELAGGSDTQYF
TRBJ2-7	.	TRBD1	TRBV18	TGTGCCAGCTCACCGGGACAGGGGACCCCCTACGAGCAGTACTTC	CASSPGQGTPYEQYF
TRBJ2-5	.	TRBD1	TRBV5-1	TGCGCCAGCAGCAGAACAGGGGGCCTGGAGACCCAGTACTTC	CASSRTGGLETQYF
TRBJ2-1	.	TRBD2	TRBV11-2	TGTGCCAGCAGCTTAGACCCCGTTAGCGGGAGCTCCTACAATGAGCAGTTCTTC	CASSLDPVSGSSYNEQFF
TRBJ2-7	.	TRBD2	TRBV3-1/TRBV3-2	TGTGCCAGCAGCCGACTAGCGGGAGGTTTCTACGAGCAGTACTTC	CASSRLAGGFYEQYF
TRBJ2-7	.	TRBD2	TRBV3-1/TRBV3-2	TGTGCCAGCAGCCAAGCACTAGCGTACGAGCAGTACTTC	CASSQALAYEQYF
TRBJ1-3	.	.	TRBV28	TGTGCCAGCAGTTTAACTTGGAGCTCTGGAAACACCATATATTTT	CASSLTWSSGNTIYF
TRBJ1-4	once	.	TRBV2	TGTGCCAGCAGTGAAAGGGCGGAGGGGGAAAATAATGAAAAACTGTTTTTT	CASSERAEGENNEKLFF
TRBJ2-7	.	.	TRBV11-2	TGTGCCAGCAGCTTATGGGGCTCCTACGAGCAGTACTTC	CASSLWGSYEQYF
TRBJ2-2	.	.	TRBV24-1	TGTGCCACCAGTCCCGGGAAAGGCGGGGAGCTGTTTTTT	CATSPGKGGELFF
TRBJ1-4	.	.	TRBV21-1	TGTGCCAGCAGCAACCCCGGGACAGAGATCGGGGGGATTAGTAATGAAAAACTGTTTTTT	CASSNPGTEIGGISNEKLFF
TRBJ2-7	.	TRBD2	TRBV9	TGTGCCAGCAGCCCTACTAGCGGGGGGGGCTCCTACGAGCAGTACTTC	CASSPTSGGGSYEQYF